Listed here are 26 T cell receptor beta chains from one sample, sequenced in a study of T cells in Graves' hyperthyroidism and ophthalmopathy. RNA transcripts yielded amplified TCR beta CDR3 regions. The HTBI primer set was used in a first-round RT-PCR of the TCR CDR3. TCRdb re-called the multiplex PCR reads through MiXCR, storing one row per CDR3 protein. The sample has more than 500,000 distinct CDR3 sequences; over 45% are singletons. The sample was peripheral blood or thyroid tissue (not recorded which). The receptors were sampled from an adult woman with Graves' disease, either hyperthyroidism or ophthalmopathy (not recorded which).

This clonotype has ten or more counts. The chain is built from TRBV20-1 and TRBJ1-1, with TRBD1 identical over 7 bases. J lost 3 bases, V lost 2 bases, and 3 bases had no gene match. CDR3 length: 13 residues. The germline V gene has CDR1 DFQATT and CDR2 SNEGSKA (reference sequence). CDR3 nucleotide sequence: TGCAGTGCTAGACGAGACAGGGACACTGAAGCTTTCTTT. Protein sequence: CSARRDRDTEAFF.

V and J are TRBV2 and TRBJ1-4, with unresolved D. Trimming removed 7 bases from V and 6 bases from J, with 9 bases in between. CDR1 and CDR2 (germline): SNHLY, FYNNEI. The CDR3 runs 12 residues. CDR3 in DNA: TGTGCCAGCACCCGGCAGGATGAAAAACTGTTTTTT. It specifies CASTRQDEKLFF.

A few counts support this clonotype. V and J are TRBV6-1 and TRBJ1-2; no firm D call. With 4 bases removed from V and 4 bases from J, the gap between germline ends came to 7 bases. Germline-derived CDR1 and CDR2 are MNHNS and SASEGT. This CDR3 region has 12 residues. This chain's CDR3 is CASSAVSYGYTF. The CDR3 DNA follows: TGTGCCAGCAGTGCGGTGAGCTATGGCTACACCTTC.

This clonotype was observed a handful of times. This chain links TRBV2 with TRBJ1-1, with D uncertain. Germline lookup yields CDR1 SNHLY and CDR2 FYNNEI. V dropped 4 bases and J dropped 2 bases, with 11 bases sitting between them. This CDR3 is 14 amino acids long. This chain's CDR3 is CASSGVLSNTEAFF. For the CDR3, the DNA is TGTGCCAGCAGTGGCGTTCTGTCTAACACTGAAGCTTTCTTT.

CDR3 amino acids: CSVEAQGTYEQYF. The CDR3 coding sequence is TGCAGCGTTGAGGCGCAGGGGACCTACGAGCAGTACTTC. The rearrangement links TRBV29-1 to TRBJ2-7; TRBD1 is a possible D gene (6 bases). The germline CDR1 and CDR2 sequences are SQVTM and ANQGSEA. This CDR3 is built from 13 residues. Trimming stripped 3 bases from V and 2 bases from J, with 11 bases between.

There are many counts of this clonotype. In nucleotides, the CDR3 is TGTGCCAGCACCCCCGGTAGCCGGAATCAGCCCCAGCATTTT. Translation: CASTPGSRNQPQHF. V usage is TRBV27 and J usage is TRBJ1-5; D is undetermined. The germline CDR1 and CDR2 sequences are MNHEY and SMNVEV (reference sequence). The CDR3 sequence is 14 residues long. The V end lost 7 bases, the J end lost 4 bases, and 14 bases lay between the germline ends.

This clonotype has at least ten counts. The V call is TRBV20-1, the J call TRBJ1-1, with D unresolved. V gave up 3 bases and J gave up 4 bases, with 12 bases separating them. The CDR3 totals 13 residues. Germline V gives CDR1 DFQATT, CDR2 SNEGSKA (reference sequence). For the CDR3, the DNA is TGCAGTGCTAGCAGGAGGGCAGTCACTGAAGCTTTCTTT. As protein: CSASRRAVTEAFF.

This chain uses TRBV7-2 with TRBJ2-7; D is undetermined. From germline, CDR1 is SGHTA and CDR2 FQGNSA. The CDR3 extends over 13 amino acids. The V and J ends lost 6 bases and 3 bases respectively, with 12 bases between them. In DNA, the CDR3 is TGTGCCAGCAGTTCCACCCAGAGCTACGAGCAGTACTTC. It specifies CASSSTQSYEQYF.

V gene TRBV5-6 combines with J gene TRBJ2-5, with 9 positions matching TRBD2. The CDR3 has 14 residues. The trim removed 1 base at V and 3 bases at J, leaving 1 base unmatched. Germline-derived CDR1 and CDR2 are SGHDT and YYEEEE. The chain's CDR3 is CASSLLAGKETQYF. The CDR3 region has the DNA TGTGCCAGCAGCTTGCTAGCGGGAAAAGAGACCCAGTACTTC.

The rearrangement links TRBV7-9 to TRBJ2-7, with D tentatively TRBD2 (6 bases). Trimming cost V 5 bases and J 1 base, with 15 bases left between them. CDR1 is SEHNR, CDR2 FQNEAQ, per germline (reference sequence). The CDR3 loop spans 15 amino acids. In nucleotides, the CDR3 is TGTGCCAGCAGCCCGCCGGGACTCAGGTCCTACGAGCAGTACTTC. Amino acids: CASSPPGLRSYEQYF.

Note on this clonotype: The junction and the germline gene differ at one end; a read error may be behind it. This sequence joins TRBV6-1 and TRBJ1-5; D possibly corresponds to TRBD1 (5 bases). The CDR3 length is 13 residues. Germline assignment: CDR1 MNHNS and CDR2 SASEGT. The CDR3 sequence is CASSETDNQLQHF. CDR3 DNA sequence: TGTGCCAGCAGTGAGACGGACAATCAGCTCCAGCATTTT.

The chain carries TRBV7-2 and TRBJ2-7; no firm D call. This CDR3 is built from 12 residues. With 7 bases removed from V and 6 bases from J, the gap between germline ends came to 13 bases. CDR1 and CDR2 (germline): SGHTA, FQGNSA. CDR3 sequence: CASTSDSVEQYF. The CDR3 bases are TGTGCCAGCACCTCAGATTCCGTCGAGCAGTACTTC.

This clonotype was detected ten times or more. This chain links TRBV9 with TRBJ1-3; D gene ambiguous. The CDR3 is made up of 15 amino acids. Trimming pared 4 bases from V and 0 bases from J, leaving 11 bases between. Germline CDR1 is SGDLS and CDR2 is YYNGEE. The CDR3 DNA reads as TGTGCCAGCAGCTCCGGCCGGACCTCTGGAAACACCATATATTTT. It yields the protein CASSSGRTSGNTIYF.

V gene TRBV20-1 combines with J gene TRBJ2-5, with D possibly matching TRBD2 (6 bases). Germline V gene sequence: CDR1 DFQATT, CDR2 SNEGSKA (reference sequence). V lost 3 bases, J lost 0 bases, and 8 bases lay in between. CDR3 length: 13 amino acids. The CDR3 DNA sequence: TGCAGTGCTAGCGGGGGACACCAAGAGACCCAGTACTTC. Its translation is CSASGGHQETQYF.

CDR3 bases: TGTGCCAGCACCATCGGGGGGTACAATCAGCCCCAGCATTTT. This codes for CASTIGGYNQPQHF. V gene TRBV25-1 combines with J gene TRBJ1-5; D is possibly TRBD1 (5 bases). Germline CDR1 is MGHDK and CDR2 is SYGVNS. The CDR3 is 14 residues long. The V end lost 7 bases, the J end lost 3 bases, and 13 bases lay between the germline ends.

The rearrangement joins TRBV7-2 to TRBJ1-5; possibly TRBD1 for D (6 bases). The CDR3 is 14 amino acids. CDR1 and CDR2 from the germline V gene are SGHTA and FQGNSA. The germline V and J ends were trimmed by 5 bases and 11 bases, with 19 bases remaining between them. Written as DNA, the CDR3 is TGTGCCAGCAGCCGGGGGCGGCAACAAGAGACCCAGCATTTT. It specifies CASSRGRQQETQHF.

This clonotype has at least ten counts. This sequence joins TRBV19 and TRBJ1-2; D remains unclear. The germline gives CDR1 LNHDA, CDR2 SQIVND (reference sequence). CDR3 length equals 13 residues. V lost 6 bases and J 0 bases, leaving 8 bases between the germline ends. CDR3 in amino acids: CASRTAANYGYTF. CDR3 sequence (DNA): TGTGCCAGTAGGACGGCAGCTAACTATGGCTACACCTTC.

This clonotype was seen a handful of times. The chain has TRBV7-2 and TRBJ1-1; the D gene is possibly TRBD1 (5 bases). Germline loops: CDR1 SGHTA, CDR2 FQGNSA. V was cut by 3 bases and J by 11 bases, with 19 bases left in between. The CDR3 is 14 residues long. The CDR3 sequence: CASSLAGTTPRAFF. CDR3 sequence (DNA): TGTGCCAGCAGCTTGGCGGGGACGACCCCTCGGGCTTTCTTT.

The rearrangement joins TRBV10-3 to TRBJ1-2; 9 bases align to TRBD1. Trimming took 3 bases from V and 3 from J; bases not matched to a gene: 11. The CDR3 runs to 17 residues. Per the germline V gene, CDR1 is ENHRY and CDR2 is SYGVKD. For the CDR3, the DNA is TGTGCCATCAGTGATCCGGGACAGGGTGCATTCGACTATGGCTACACCTTC. This translates into CAISDPGQGAFDYGYTF.

This clonotype has at least ten counts. The V gene is TRBV4-1, the J gene TRBJ1-5, with TRBD1 matching over 11 bases. CDR3 length equals 15 residues. Germline CDR1 reads MGHRA; CDR2 reads YSYEKL. Trimming at V came to 3 bases and at J to 3 bases, leaving 1 base not matched to a gene. CDR3 sequence (DNA): TGCGCCAGCAGCCACGGACAGGGGGCCAATCAGCCCCAGCATTTT. Its protein is CASSHGQGANQPQHF.

The rearrangement links TRBV7-8 to TRBJ2-5; D gene unclear. V was clipped by 1 base and J by 7 bases, with 13 bases between them. The CDR3 contains 14 residues. CDR1 and CDR2 (germline): SGHVS, FQNEAQ. DNA for the CDR3: TGTGCCAGCAGCTTAGGGACGACAACGGGGACCCAGTACTTC. Amino acids: CASSLGTTTGTQYF.

CDR3 loop: CASNEQPDSGANVLTF. CDR3 sequence (DNA): TGCGCCAGCAACGAACAGCCCGACTCTGGGGCCAACGTCCTGACTTTC. The genes are TRBV5-1 and TRBJ2-6, with D unclear. The CDR3 has 16 amino acids. Germline V gene sequence: CDR1 SGHRS, CDR2 YFSETQ. V was cut by 6 bases and J by 0 bases, with 13 bases left in between.

The rearrangement uses TRBV12-3 or TRBV12-4 and TRBJ2-7; D is uncertain. V lost 7 bases, J lost 5 bases, and 12 bases lay in between. The CDR3 totals 12 residues. The CDR3 sequence is CASTSGLNEQYF. The CDR3 nucleotides are TGTGCCAGCACCTCCGGGTTAAACGAGCAGTACTTC.

This clonotype was seen many times. The gene calls are TRBV20-1 and TRBJ1-1; 7 bases fit TRBD1. Germline loops: CDR1 DFQATT, CDR2 SNEGSKA (reference sequence). V shed 3 bases and J 1 base; nucleotides not matched to a gene: 5. The CDR3 runs 14 residues. The CDR3 reads CSASAGTANTEAFF. CDR3 sequence (DNA): TGCAGTGCTAGCGCCGGGACAGCGAACACTGAAGCTTTCTTT.

V gene TRBV15 combines with J gene TRBJ2-7; 7 positions agree with TRBD1. Trimming at V came to 0 bases and at J to 2 bases, leaving 7 bases not matched to a gene. CDR3 length: 16 residues. In germline, CDR1 is LNHNV, CDR2 YYDKDF (reference sequence). CDR3 nucleotides: TGTGCCACCAGCAGAGATTTGACAGGGACGGCCTACGAGCAGTACTTC. This encodes CATSRDLTGTAYEQYF.

The chain links TRBV6-6 to TRBJ1-5, with D possibly being TRBD1 (6 bases). Germline loops: CDR1 MNHNY, CDR2 SVGAGI (reference sequence). There are 16 residues in the CDR3. V was trimmed by 0 bases and J by 6 bases, leaving 15 bases between them. In DNA form, the CDR3 reads TGTGCCAGCAGTTACTCGAAGGGACAATATAGTCAGCCCCAGCATTTT. It encodes CASSYSKGQYSQPQHF.